The 28 T cell receptor beta chains below all came from one sample that was sequenced in a study of blood T cell repertoires in COVID-19. Data came from immunoSEQ multiplex PCR; TCRdb stores just in-frame clones and leaves some out. The sample has under 150,000 clones, approximately 80% seen once; the top ten hold approximately 38%. Sequenced input: peripheral blood. The receptors shown here come from a human donor in a cohort sampled during active COVID-19.

The V call is TRBV10-3, the J call TRBJ2-5, with TRBD2 identical over 12 bases. This CDR3 comprises 18 residues. The V and J ends lost 0 bases and 5 bases, in that order; junction bases with no gene match: 10. Germline values: CDR1 ENHRY, CDR2 SYGVKD. The CDR3 DNA sequence: TGTGCCATCAGTGAGTCTGTCCCGGGACTAGCGGGTCTGGAGACCCAGTACTTC. It translates to CAISESVPGLAGLETQYF.

This clone was picked up one time. Additional DNA sequences in this sample encode the identical CDR3. V usage is TRBV30 and J usage is TRBJ2-7; a weak D match, TRBD1 (5 bases). CDR3 length: 11 amino acids. V was shortened by 5 bases and J by 3 bases, with 8 bases between the two germline ends. Germline-derived CDR1 and CDR2 are GTSNPN and SVGIG (reference sequence). The CDR3 region is CAWGDSYEQYF. The CDR3 DNA sequence: TGTGCCTGGGGCGACAGCTACGAGCAGTACTTC.

The chain couples TRBV6-5 to TRBJ1-3; D unclear. Per germline, CDR1 MNHEY and CDR2 SVGAGI. With 8 bases removed from V and 0 bases from J, the gap between germline ends came to 11 bases. This CDR3 is 14 amino acids long. CDR3 in amino acids: CASRTAFSGNTIYF. For the CDR3, the DNA is TGTGCCAGCCGCACTGCCTTCTCTGGAAACACCATATATTTT.

This chain joins TRBV4-2 and TRBJ1-3; tentative D call: TRBD1 (5 bases). The V gene's germline CDR1 is LGHNA and CDR2 YNFKEQ. With 0 bases removed from V and 3 bases from J, the gap between germline ends came to 12 bases. The length of the CDR3 is 16 residues. The CDR3 DNA is TGTGCCAGCAGCCAAGATGTCGGGGGTAATGGAAACACCATATATTTT. Its translation is CASSQDVGGNGNTIYF.

The J gene is TRBJ1-6, the V gene TRBV19; 8 positions agree with TRBD1. V was pared by 8 bases and J by 6 bases, with 6 bases of the junction left unmatched. In germline, CDR1 is LNHDA, CDR2 SQIVND (reference sequence). CDR3 length: 14 amino acids. CDR3 amino acids: CASSTGVPNSPLHF. The CDR3 DNA reads TGTGCCAGTTCGACAGGGGTTCCTAATTCACCCCTCCACTTT. The full variable domain, with the rest looked up from reference TRBV19 and TRBJ1-6, is DGGITQSPKYLFRKEGQNVTLSCEQNLNHDAMYWYRQDPGQGLRLIYYSQIVNDFQKGDIAEGYSVSREKKESFPLTVTSAQKNPTAFYLCASSTGVPNSPLHFGNGTRLTVT.

The chain employs TRBV7-2 and TRBJ2-3, with D unclear. CDR1 and CDR2 from the germline V gene are SGHTA and FQGNSA. The CDR3 sequence is 14 residues long. V gave up 3 bases and J gave up 6 bases, with 13 bases separating them. The DNA of the CDR3 is TGTGCCAGCAGCTTTGTCCCCTCCGGGGATACGCAGTATTTT. It encodes CASSFVPSGDTQYF.

J is TRBJ1-2 and V is TRBV11-2; D is undetermined. The germline V gene has CDR1 SGHAT and CDR2 FQNNGV. The CDR3 loop spans 13 amino acids. The V end lost 3 bases, the J end lost 6 bases, and 11 bases lay between the germline ends. This CDR3 reads CASSLSPQDGYTF. The CDR3 coding sequence is TGTGCCAGCAGCTTGAGTCCGCAAGATGGCTACACCTTC.

The chain is built from TRBV25-1 and TRBJ2-5; TRBD1 aligns across 10 bases. With V trimmed by 2 bases and J by 4 bases, 4 bases remained unmatched. This CDR3 is built from 15 residues. Germline loops: CDR1 MGHDK, CDR2 SYGVNS. CDR3 sequence reads: CASSEPRTGGETQYF. As DNA, the CDR3 is TGTGCCAGCAGTGAACCCCGGACAGGGGGAGAGACCCAGTACTTC.

In this sample, this clone turned up a few times. The V and J genes are TRBV24-1 and TRBJ1-1, with 8 positions matching TRBD1. This CDR3 has 12 residues. Germline loops: CDR1 KGHDR, CDR2 SFDVKD. V trimming: 8 bases; J trimming: 4 bases; junction bases outside the gene matches: 2. CDR3 sequence reads: CATNDRGTEAFF. CDR3 DNA sequence: TGTGCCACCAACGACAGGGGCACTGAAGCTTTCTTT.

The J gene is TRBJ1-4, the V gene TRBV6-5; D gene unclear. Trimming took 2 bases from V and 8 from J, leaving 18 bases between them. This CDR3 has 16 residues. The germline gives CDR1 MNHEY, CDR2 SVGAGI. CDR3 region: CASSYRRMHPGEKLFF. The DNA of the CDR3 is TGTGCCAGCAGTTACAGGCGTATGCATCCGGGGGAAAAACTGTTTTTT.

This chain joins TRBV19 and TRBJ2-7, with D tentatively TRBD1 (5 bases). The CDR3 runs 15 residues. V was shortened by 6 bases and J by 0 bases, with 15 bases between the two germline ends. CDR1 is LNHDA and CDR2 is SQIVND in the germline V gene (reference sequence). CDR3 sequence reads: CASSPRGTSSYEQYF. Written as DNA, the CDR3 is TGTGCCAGTAGCCCTAGGGGTACGAGCTCCTACGAGCAGTACTTC.

CDR3 DNA sequence: TGTGCCAGCAGTTCCTCCGGCTATGGCTACACCTTC. Its translation: CASSSSGYGYTF. The gene calls are TRBV27 and TRBJ1-2; the D is unclear. V lost 4 bases, J lost 4 bases, and 7 bases lay in between. The CDR3 runs to 12 residues. Per the germline V gene, CDR1 is MNHEY and CDR2 is SMNVEV (reference sequence).

The DNA of the CDR3 is TGTGCCAGCAGCCCGGGGAGGCCATATAGCAATCAGCCCCAGCATTTT. This translates into CASSPGRPYSNQPQHF. V usage is TRBV7-2 and J usage is TRBJ1-5, with no clear D. V lost 5 bases and J lost 0, with 14 bases in between. Germline V gene sequence: CDR1 SGHTA, CDR2 FQGNSA. The CDR3 contains 16 residues.

This sequence joins TRBV12-3 or TRBV12-4 and TRBJ1-2, with D maybe TRBD1 (6 bases). Trimming stripped 7 bases from V and 6 bases from J, with 15 bases between. The CDR3 length is 13 residues. The CDR3 DNA is TGTGCCAGCAATCAACAGGGAGGGCATGGCTACACCTTC. Its protein product is CASNQQGGHGYTF.

This chain uses TRBV6-2 or TRBV6-3 with TRBJ2-7; TRBD1 matches 7 bases. The V and J ends lost 6 bases and 2 bases, in that order; junction bases with no gene match: 7. The CDR3 is 14 amino acids. Germline CDR1 MNHEY, CDR2 SVGEGT. Here the CDR3 reads CASSPDRATYEQYF. The CDR3 DNA reads as TGTGCCAGCAGCCCCGACAGGGCTACCTACGAGCAGTACTTC.

The chain carries TRBV7-2 and TRBJ1-2; 7 bases are a match to TRBD1. Per germline, CDR1 SGHTA and CDR2 FQGNSA. This CDR3 has 16 residues. V lost 6 bases, J lost 4 bases, and 14 bases stayed unmatched. CDR3 coding DNA: TGTGCCAGCAGTTTAACCAGGGGGGTCTCCCTCTATGGCTACACCTTC. Amino acids: CASSLTRGVSLYGYTF.

The rearrangement uses TRBV12-3 or TRBV12-4 and TRBJ1-2, with 8 bases matching TRBD1. With 4 bases clipped from V and 4 bases from J, the junction kept 2 bases outside the gene matches. CDR3 size: 13 residues. The CDR3 DNA sequence: TGTGCCAGCAGTTCGGGACAGGCCTATGGCTACACCTTC. Protein: CASSSGQAYGYTF.

The rearrangement joins TRBV27 to TRBJ1-3; D not resolved. V dropped 2 bases and J dropped 4 bases, with 9 bases sitting between them. The CDR3 has 14 amino acids. The germline V gene has CDR1 MNHEY and CDR2 SMNVEV (reference sequence). CDR3 loop: CASSLGPAGNTIYF. The CDR3 DNA sequence: TGTGCCAGCAGTTTAGGGCCAGCCGGAAACACCATATATTTT.

The chain links TRBV4-1 to TRBJ1-2; 7 nucleotides align to TRBD1. The germline V gene encodes CDR1 MGHRA and CDR2 YSYEKL. Germline trimming cut 0 bases from V and 8 bases from J; bases unmatched to any gene: 9. The CDR3 totals 15 residues. CDR3 region: CASSQEFRGQGGYTF. Here the CDR3 DNA reads TGCGCCAGCAGCCAAGAATTTAGGGGGCAAGGCGGCTACACCTTC.

This clone was detected a few times. This chain links TRBV30 with TRBJ2-1; TRBD1 agrees at 7 bases. This CDR3 spans 15 amino acids. Germline values: CDR1 GTSNPN, CDR2 SVGIG (reference sequence). With V trimmed by 3 bases and J by 6 bases, 11 bases remained unmatched. The CDR3 spells CAWRPQDRIFNEQFF. The CDR3 nucleotides read TGTGCCTGGAGGCCTCAGGACAGGATATTCAATGAGCAGTTCTTC.

Regarding this clone: One end of the junction varies from germline; a read error may be responsible. The gene calls are TRBV6-2 or TRBV6-3 and TRBJ2-7; D not resolved. This CDR3 has 13 residues. Germline V gene data show CDR1 as MNHEY and CDR2 as SVGEGT. CDR3 sequence (DNA): TGTGCCAGCACTTACAAAAACACCTACGAGCAGTACTTC. Encoded protein: CASTYKNTYEQYF.

The chain joins TRBV6-5 to TRBJ2-1, with TRBD1 matching 9 bases. The CDR3 spans 15 residues. CDR1 is MNHEY, CDR2 SVGAGI, per germline. Trimming cost V 5 bases and J 2 bases; bases outside gene matches: 4. CDR3 sequence: CASSKTGGPYNEQFF. CDR3 sequence (DNA): TGTGCCAGCAGTAAGACAGGGGGTCCCTACAATGAGCAGTTCTTC.

This chain joins TRBV5-1 and TRBJ2-3, with a weak D call TRBD1 (6 bases). The CDR3 is 13 residues long. Per the germline V gene, CDR1 is SGHRS and CDR2 is YFSETQ. Trimming pared 3 bases from V and 6 bases from J, leaving 11 bases between. The CDR3 DNA reads TGCGCCAGCAGCTCAGGGGACCGGGATACGCAGTATTTT. This sequence encodes CASSSGDRDTQYF.

The rearrangement joins TRBV14 to TRBJ1-1; D might be TRBD1 (5 bases). V shed 0 bases and J shed 6 bases, with 11 bases lying between them. The CDR3 consists of 14 residues. Germline-derived CDR1 and CDR2 are SGHDN and FVKESK. The CDR3 protein is CASSQEWGGSEAFF. CDR3 sequence (DNA): TGTGCCAGCAGCCAAGAATGGGGGGGATCTGAAGCTTTCTTT.

The chain combines TRBV15 with TRBJ2-3; TRBD2 matches at 7 bases. The CDR3 sequence is 17 residues long. The germline CDR1 and CDR2 sequences are LNHNV and YYDKDF (reference sequence). V lost 5 bases to trimming and J lost 0 bases; unmatched junction nucleotides: 11. CDR3 in amino acids: CATSPLGVRGSTDTQYF. The CDR3 DNA reads as TGTGCCACCAGCCCGCTAGGGGTGCGGGGGAGCACAGATACGCAGTATTTT. The whole variable domain, filled in from reference TRBV15 and TRBJ2-3, reads DAMVIQNPRYQVTQFGKPVTLSCSQTLNHNVMYWYQQKSSQAPKLLFHYYDKDFNNEADTPDNFQSRRPNTSFCFLDIRSPGLGDTAMYLCATSPLGVRGSTDTQYFGPGTRLTVL.

This clone was seen only a few times. This chain links TRBV7-9 with TRBJ2-7; TRBD1 matches at 7 bases. Germline loops: CDR1 SEHNR, CDR2 FQNEAQ (reference sequence). This CDR3 is 14 amino acids long. Trimming cost V 4 bases and J 3 bases; bases outside gene matches: 6. The CDR3 loop reads CASSSPTGIYEQYF. Written as DNA, the CDR3 is TGTGCCAGCAGCTCCCCGACAGGGATCTACGAGCAGTACTTC.

This clone appeared a few times. V is TRBV5-1 and J is TRBJ1-1; D not certain. This CDR3 is built from 15 residues. Germline values: CDR1 SGHRS, CDR2 YFSETQ. V gave up 4 bases and J gave up 1 base, with 14 bases separating them. The CDR3 sequence: CASSPGVTTNTEAFF. The CDR3 region has the DNA TGCGCCAGCAGCCCCGGGGTGACCACGAACACTGAAGCTTTCTTT.

This clone was observed a few times. This chain connects TRBV12-5 to TRBJ1-3; D is perhaps TRBD1 (5 bases). Germline V gives CDR1 LGHNT, CDR2 FRNRAP. Trimming took off 5 bases at V and 1 base at J, with 15 bases between the two ends. The CDR3 is 16 residues long. The CDR3 DNA follows: TGTGCTAGTGGTCCGCGAGAGGGGAGGTCTGGAAACACCATATATTTT. Its protein product is CASGPREGRSGNTIYF.